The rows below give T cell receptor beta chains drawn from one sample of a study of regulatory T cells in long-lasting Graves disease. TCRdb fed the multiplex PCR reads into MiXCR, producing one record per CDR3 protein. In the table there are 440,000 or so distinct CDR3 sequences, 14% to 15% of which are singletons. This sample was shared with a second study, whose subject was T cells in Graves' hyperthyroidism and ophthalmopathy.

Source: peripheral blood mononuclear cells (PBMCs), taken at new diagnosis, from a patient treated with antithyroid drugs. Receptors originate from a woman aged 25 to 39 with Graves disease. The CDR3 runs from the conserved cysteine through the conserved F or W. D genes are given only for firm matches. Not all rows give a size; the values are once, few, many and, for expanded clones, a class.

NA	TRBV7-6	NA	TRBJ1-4	CASSLGRGLGEKLFF	TGTGCCAGCAGCTTAGGCCGGGGGTTAGGGGAAAAACTGTTTTTT
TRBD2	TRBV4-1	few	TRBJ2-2	CASSPAGWREDTGELFF	TGCGCCAGCAGCCCCGCCGGCTGGCGGGAGGACACCGGGGAGCTGTTTTTT
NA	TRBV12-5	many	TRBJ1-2	CASGAPPDYGYTF	TGTGCTAGTGGTGCCCCACCAGACTATGGCTACACCTTC
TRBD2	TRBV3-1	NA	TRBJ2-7	CASSIGTSGRQEQYF	TGTGCCAGCAGCATTGGGACTAGCGGGAGGCAGGAGCAGTACTTC
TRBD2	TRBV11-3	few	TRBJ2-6	CASSHEREYRVLTF	TGTGCCAGCAGCCACGAGCGGGAGTATAGGGTCCTGACTTTC
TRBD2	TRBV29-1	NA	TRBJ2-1	CSGKRGYSYNGQFF	TGCAGCGGGAAGCGGGGATACTCCTACAATGGGCAGTTCTTC
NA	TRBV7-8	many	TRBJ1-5	CASSRGAGTQPQHF	TGTGCCAGCAGTCGAGGGGCCGGGACTCAGCCCCAGCATTTT
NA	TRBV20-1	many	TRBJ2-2	CSAKMSSADTGELFF	TGCAGTGCAAAGATGTCTAGCGCAGACACCGGGGAGCTGTTTTTT
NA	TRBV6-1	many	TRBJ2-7	CASSRLGLALREQYF	TGTGCCAGCAGCCGTCTGGGACTCGCCCTCAGGGAGCAGTACTTC
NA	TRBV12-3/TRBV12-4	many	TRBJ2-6	CASSDSGANVLTF	TGTGCCAGCTCCGACTCTGGGGCCAACGTCCTGACTTTC
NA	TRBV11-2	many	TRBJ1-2	CASSLEWQYNYGYTF	TGTGCCAGCAGCTTAGAATGGCAGTACAACTATGGCTACACCTTC
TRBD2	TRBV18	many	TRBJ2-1	CASSPTVTSDEQFF	TGTGCCAGCTCACCAACGGTTACTAGCGATGAGCAGTTCTTC
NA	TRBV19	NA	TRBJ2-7	CASGPLGSVTYEQYF	TGTGCCAGTGGTCCCCTGGGCTCCGTAACCTACGAGCAGTACTTC
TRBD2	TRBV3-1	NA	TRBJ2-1	CASSHPGLATPRPFYNEQFF	TGTGCCAGCAGCCACCCGGGACTAGCGACACCGAGACCATTCTACAATGAGCAGTTCTTC
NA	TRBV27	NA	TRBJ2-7	CASSLNQGGRGREQYF	TGTGCCAGCAGTTTAAATCAGGGGGGCAGGGGAAGGGAGCAGTACTTC
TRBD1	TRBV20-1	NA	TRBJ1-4	CSAQGGTNEKLFF	TGCAGTGCCCAAGGGGGCACTAATGAAAAACTGTTTTTT
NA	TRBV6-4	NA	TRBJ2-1	CASSDKEHNEQFF	TGTGCCAGCAGTGACAAGGAACACAATGAGCAGTTCTTC
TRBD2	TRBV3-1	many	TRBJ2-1	CASSLSPGTSGRNEQFF	TGTGCCAGCAGCCTTTCCCCCGGGACTAGCGGGAGGAATGAGCAGTTCTTC
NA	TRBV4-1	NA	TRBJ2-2	CASSQYVPPNTGELFF	TGCGCCAGCAGCCAATATGTCCCTCCGAACACCGGGGAGCTGTTTTTT
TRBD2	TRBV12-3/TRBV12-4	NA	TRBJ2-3	CASSLRVAGPTDTQYF	TGTGCCAGCAGTTTAAGGGTAGCGGGACCCACAGATACGCAGTATTTT
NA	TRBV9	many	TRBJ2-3	CASSVGGATFTDTQYF	TGTGCCAGCAGCGTAGGGGGGGCGACTTTCACAGATACGCAGTATTTT
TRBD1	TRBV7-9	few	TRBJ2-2	CASSLIAGTGTLRELFF	TGTGCCAGCAGCTTAATCGCTGGGACAGGGACCCTGAGGGAGCTGTTTTTT
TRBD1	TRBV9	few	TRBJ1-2	CASSGPQGSNYGYTF	TGTGCCAGCAGCGGACCACAGGGGAGTAACTATGGCTACACCTTC
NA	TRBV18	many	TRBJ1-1	CASSPIGGSTEAFF	TGTGCCAGCTCACCAATTGGGGGGAGCACTGAAGCTTTCTTT
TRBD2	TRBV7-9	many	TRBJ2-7	CASSAPRTSGSSYEQYF	TGTGCCAGCAGCGCGCCCAGGACTAGCGGGAGCTCCTACGAGCAGTACTTC
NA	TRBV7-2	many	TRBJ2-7	CASSLGAAKRGIPYEQYF	TGTGCCAGCAGCTTAGGTGCCGCCAAGAGGGGGATCCCCTACGAGCAGTACTTC
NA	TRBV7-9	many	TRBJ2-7	CASSLERWGSNYEQYF	TGTGCCAGCAGCTTAGAACGATGGGGGTCCAACTACGAGCAGTACTTC
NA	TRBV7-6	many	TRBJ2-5	CASSLVSSGTQETQYF	TGTGCCAGCAGCTTAGTTTCGTCAGGCACCCAAGAGACCCAGTACTTC
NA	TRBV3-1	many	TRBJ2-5	CASSQVIETQYF	TGTGCCAGCAGCCAAGTAATAGAGACCCAGTACTTC
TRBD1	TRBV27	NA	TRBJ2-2	CASSLTQGAAGELFF	TGTGCCAGCAGCCTTACTCAGGGGGCGGCCGGGGAGCTGTTTTTT
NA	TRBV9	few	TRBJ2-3	CASSAQTDGTDTQYF	TGTGCCAGCAGCGCCCAGACAGACGGAACAGATACGCAGTATTTT
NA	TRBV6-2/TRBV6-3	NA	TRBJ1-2	CASGTDVKPYGYTF	TGTGCCAGCGGAACGGACGTCAAACCCTATGGCTACACCTTC
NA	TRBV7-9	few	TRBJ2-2	CASSFLDTGELFF	TGTGCCAGCAGCTTCTTGGACACCGGGGAGCTGTTTTTT
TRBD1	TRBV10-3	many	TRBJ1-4	CAIGQGAGEKLFF	TGTGCCATCGGACAGGGGGCAGGTGAAAAACTGTTTTTT
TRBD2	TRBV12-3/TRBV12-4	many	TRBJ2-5	CASRSSGSKETQYF	TGTGCCAGCAGATCCAGCGGGAGTAAAGAGACCCAGTACTTC
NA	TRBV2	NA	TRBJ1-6	CASSEERAANSPLHF	TGTGCCAGCAGTGAAGAGAGGGCAGCTAATTCACCCCTCCACTTT
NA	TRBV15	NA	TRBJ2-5	CATSRDRVETQYF	TGTGCCACCAGCAGAGATCGTGTGGAGACCCAGTACTTC
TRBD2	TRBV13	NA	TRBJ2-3	CASSLGQGGATDTQYF	TGTGCCAGCAGCTTAGGTCAGGGAGGGGCCACAGATACGCAGTATTTT
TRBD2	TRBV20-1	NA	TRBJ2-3	CSAQGLAANTDTQYF	TGCAGTGCTCAAGGACTAGCGGCAAACACAGATACGCAGTATTTT
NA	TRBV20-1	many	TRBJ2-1	CSARGTTKEQFF	TGCAGTGCTAGAGGGACAACCAAAGAGCAGTTCTTC
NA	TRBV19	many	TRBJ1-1	CASSTTVLWRGTEAFF	TGTGCCAGTAGTACCACGGTTCTTTGGCGGGGCACTGAAGCTTTCTTT
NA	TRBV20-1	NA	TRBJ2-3	CSGRVGAGLSSGDTQYF	TGCAGTGGTAGGGTGGGGGCGGGATTGAGTTCAGGAGATACGCAGTATTTT
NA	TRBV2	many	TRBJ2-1	CASSPTKGISSYNEQFF	TGTGCCAGCAGCCCAACCAAGGGAATAAGCTCCTACAATGAGCAGTTCTTC
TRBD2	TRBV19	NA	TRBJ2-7	CASSISGLVSNEQYF	TGTGCCAGTAGTATTTCGGGACTAGTGTCGAACGAGCAGTACTTC
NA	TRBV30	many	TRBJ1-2	CAGERASHGYTF	TGTGCCGGGGAGCGGGCAAGCCATGGCTACACCTTC
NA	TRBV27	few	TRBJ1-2	CASSLTGPYGYTF	TGTGCCAGCAGTTTAACAGGGCCCTATGGCTACACCTTC
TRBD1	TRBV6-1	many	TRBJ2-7	CASLWRDRVSYEQYF	TGTGCCAGCCTCTGGCGGGACAGGGTCTCCTACGAGCAGTACTTC
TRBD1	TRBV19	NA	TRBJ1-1	CASSRTQGAFVNTEAFF	TGTGCCAGTAGTCGCACACAGGGGGCATTTGTCAACACTGAAGCTTTCTTT
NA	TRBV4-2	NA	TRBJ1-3	CASSQGSVTNSGNTIYF	TGTGCCAGCAGCCAGGGTTCAGTCACCAACTCTGGAAACACCATATATTTT
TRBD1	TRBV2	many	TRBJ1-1	CASKSLGTGLNTEAFF	TGTGCCAGCAAAAGCCTCGGGACAGGGTTGAACACTGAAGCTTTCTTT
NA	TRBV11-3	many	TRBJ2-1	CASSPYRTTYNEQFF	TGTGCCAGCAGCCCCTATCGGACTACCTACAATGAGCAGTTCTTC
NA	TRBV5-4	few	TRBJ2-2	CASSPRLPTGKLFF	TGTGCCAGCAGCCCCCGACTACCCACCGGGAAGCTGTTTTTT
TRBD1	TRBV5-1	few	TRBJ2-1	CASSRPGQGNNEQFF	TGCGCCAGCAGTCGGCCGGGACAGGGAAACAATGAGCAGTTCTTC
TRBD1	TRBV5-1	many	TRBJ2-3	CASSEGQRGKDTQYF	TGCGCCAGCAGCGAGGGACAGAGGGGTAAAGATACGCAGTATTTT
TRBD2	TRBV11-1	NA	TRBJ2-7	CASSSVLAGSYEQYF	TGTGCCAGCAGCTCGGTACTAGCGGGGTCCTACGAGCAGTACTTC